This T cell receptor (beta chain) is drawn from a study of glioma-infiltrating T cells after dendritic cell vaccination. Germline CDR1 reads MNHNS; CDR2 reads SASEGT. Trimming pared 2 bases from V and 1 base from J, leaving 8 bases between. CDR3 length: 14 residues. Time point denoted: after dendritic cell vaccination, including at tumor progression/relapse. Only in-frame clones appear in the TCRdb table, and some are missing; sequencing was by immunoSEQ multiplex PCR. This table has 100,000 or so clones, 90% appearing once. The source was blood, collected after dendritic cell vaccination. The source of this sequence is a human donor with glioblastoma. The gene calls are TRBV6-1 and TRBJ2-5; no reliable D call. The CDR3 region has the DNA TGTGCCAGCAGTGAAACCTGGGCCCAAGAGACCCAGTACTTC. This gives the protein CASSETWAQETQYF.